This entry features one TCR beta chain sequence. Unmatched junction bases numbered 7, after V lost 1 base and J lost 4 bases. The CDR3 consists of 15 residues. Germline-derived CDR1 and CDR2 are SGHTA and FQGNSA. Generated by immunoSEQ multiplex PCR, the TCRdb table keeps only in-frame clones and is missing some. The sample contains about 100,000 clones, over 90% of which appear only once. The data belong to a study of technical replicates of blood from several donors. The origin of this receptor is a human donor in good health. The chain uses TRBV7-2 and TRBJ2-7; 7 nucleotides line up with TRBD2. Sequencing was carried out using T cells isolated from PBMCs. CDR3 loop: CASSLDGGSFYEQYF. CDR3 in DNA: TGTGCCAGCAGCTTAGATGGCGGGAGCTTTTACGAGCAGTACTTC.